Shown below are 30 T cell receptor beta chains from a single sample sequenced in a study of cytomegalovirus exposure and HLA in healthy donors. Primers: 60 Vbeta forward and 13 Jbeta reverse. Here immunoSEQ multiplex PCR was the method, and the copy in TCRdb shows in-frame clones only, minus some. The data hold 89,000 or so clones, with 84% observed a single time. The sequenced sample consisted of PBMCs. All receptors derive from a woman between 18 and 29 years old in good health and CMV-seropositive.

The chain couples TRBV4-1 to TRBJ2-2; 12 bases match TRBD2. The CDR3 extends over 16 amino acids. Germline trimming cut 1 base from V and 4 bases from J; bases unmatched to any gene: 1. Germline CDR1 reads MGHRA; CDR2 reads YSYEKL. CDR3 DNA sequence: TGCGCCAGCAGCCAAGTACTAGCGGGGGGCACCGGGGAGCTGTTTTTT. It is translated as CASSQVLAGGTGELFF.

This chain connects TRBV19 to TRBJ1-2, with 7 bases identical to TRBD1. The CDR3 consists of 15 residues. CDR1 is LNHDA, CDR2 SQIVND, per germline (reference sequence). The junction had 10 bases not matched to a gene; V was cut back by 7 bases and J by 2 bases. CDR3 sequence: CASTDQTGLNYGYTF. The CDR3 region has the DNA TGTGCCAGTACCGACCAGACAGGGTTGAACTATGGCTACACCTTC.

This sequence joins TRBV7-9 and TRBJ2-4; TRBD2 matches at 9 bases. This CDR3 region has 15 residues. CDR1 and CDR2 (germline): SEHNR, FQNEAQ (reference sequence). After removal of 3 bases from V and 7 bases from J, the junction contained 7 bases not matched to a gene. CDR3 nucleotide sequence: TGTGCCAGCAGCTTCTGGCGGGAGGGGAGCAACATTCAGTACTTC. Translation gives CASSFWREGSNIQYF.

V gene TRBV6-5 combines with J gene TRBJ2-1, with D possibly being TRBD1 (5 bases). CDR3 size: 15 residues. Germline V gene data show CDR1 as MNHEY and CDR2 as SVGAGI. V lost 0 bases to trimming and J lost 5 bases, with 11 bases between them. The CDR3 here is CASSYSFGHNNEQFF. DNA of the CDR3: TGTGCCAGCAGTTACTCGTTCGGACACAACAATGAGCAGTTCTTC.

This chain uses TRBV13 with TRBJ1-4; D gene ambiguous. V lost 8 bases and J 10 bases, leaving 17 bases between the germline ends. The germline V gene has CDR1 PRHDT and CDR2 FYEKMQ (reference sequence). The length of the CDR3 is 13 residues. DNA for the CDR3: TGTGCCAGCCACTCTGCGGGCTCAAGAAAACTGTTTTTT. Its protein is CASHSAGSRKLFF. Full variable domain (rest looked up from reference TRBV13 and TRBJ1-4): AAGVIQSPRHLIKEKRETATLKCYPIPRHDTVYWYQQGPGQDPQFLISFYEKMQSDKGSIPDRFSAQQFSDYHSELNMSSLELGDSALYFCASHSAGSRKLFFGSGTQLSVL.

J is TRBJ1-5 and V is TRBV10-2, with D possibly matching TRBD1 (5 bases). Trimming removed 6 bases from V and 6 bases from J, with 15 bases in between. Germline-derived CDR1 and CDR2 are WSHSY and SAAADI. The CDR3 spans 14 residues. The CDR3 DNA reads TGCGCCAGCAGGGCGGGGTCAGGGTTTCAGCCCCAGCATTTT. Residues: CASRAGSGFQPQHF.

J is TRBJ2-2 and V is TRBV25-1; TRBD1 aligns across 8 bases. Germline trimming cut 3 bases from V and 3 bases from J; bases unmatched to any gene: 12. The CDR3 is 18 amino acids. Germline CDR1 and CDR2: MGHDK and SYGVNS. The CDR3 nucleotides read TGTGCCAGCAGTGACCACGGACAGGGAAGAAAGGACACCGGGGAGCTGTTTTTT. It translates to CASSDHGQGRKDTGELFF. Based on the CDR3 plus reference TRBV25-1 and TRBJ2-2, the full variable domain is EADIYQTPRYLVIGTGKKITLECSQTMGHDKMYWYQQDPGMELHLIHYSYGVNSTEKGDLSSESTVSRIRTEHFPLTLESARPSHTSQYLCASSDHGQGRKDTGELFFGEGSRLTVL.

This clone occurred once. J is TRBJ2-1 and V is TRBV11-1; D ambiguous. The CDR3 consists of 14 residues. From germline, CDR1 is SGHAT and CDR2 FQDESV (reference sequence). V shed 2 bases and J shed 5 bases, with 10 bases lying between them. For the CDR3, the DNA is TGTGCCAGCAGCTTAAATTCTGCGAACAATGAGCAGTTCTTC. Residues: CASSLNSANNEQFF.

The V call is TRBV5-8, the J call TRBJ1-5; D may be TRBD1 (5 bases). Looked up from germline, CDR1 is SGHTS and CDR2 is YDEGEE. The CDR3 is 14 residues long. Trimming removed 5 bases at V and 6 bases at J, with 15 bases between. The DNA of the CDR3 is TGTGCCAGCAGATTTCGGGGGTCGGGTCAGCCCCAGCATTTT. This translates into CASRFRGSGQPQHF. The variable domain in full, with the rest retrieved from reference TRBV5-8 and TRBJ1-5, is EAGVTQSPTHLIKTRGQQATLRCSPISGHTSVYWYQQALGLGLQFLLWYDEGEERNRGNFPPRFSGRQFPNYSSELNVNALELEDSALYLCASRFRGSGQPQHFGDGTRLSIL.

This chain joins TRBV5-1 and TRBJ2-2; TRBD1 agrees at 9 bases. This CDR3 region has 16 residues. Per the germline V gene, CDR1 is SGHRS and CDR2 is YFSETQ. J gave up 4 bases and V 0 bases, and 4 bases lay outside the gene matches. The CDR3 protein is CASSLGDRVSTGELFF. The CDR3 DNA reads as TGCGCCAGCAGCTTGGGGGACAGGGTGAGCACCGGGGAGCTGTTTTTT.

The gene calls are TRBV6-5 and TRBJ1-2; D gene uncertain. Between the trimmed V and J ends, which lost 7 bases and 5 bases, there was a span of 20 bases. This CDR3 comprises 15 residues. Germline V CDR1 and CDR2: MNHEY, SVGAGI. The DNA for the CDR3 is TGTGCCAGCACCCCACGGGGTCTAGGACCTTATGGCTACACCTTC. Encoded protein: CASTPRGLGPYGYTF.

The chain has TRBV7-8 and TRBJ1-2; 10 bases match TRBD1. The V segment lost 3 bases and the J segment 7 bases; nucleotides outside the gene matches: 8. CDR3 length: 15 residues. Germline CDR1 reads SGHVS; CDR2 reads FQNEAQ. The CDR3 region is CASSFGGTGESGYTF. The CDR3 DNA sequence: TGTGCCAGCAGCTTCGGTGGGACAGGGGAAAGTGGCTACACCTTC. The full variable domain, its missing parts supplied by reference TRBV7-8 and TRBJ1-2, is GAGVSQSPRYKVAKRGQDVALRCDPISGHVSLFWYQQALGQGPEFLTYFQNEAQLDKSGLPSDRFFAERPEGSVSTLKIQRTQQEDSAVYLCASSFGGTGESGYTFGSGTRLTVV.

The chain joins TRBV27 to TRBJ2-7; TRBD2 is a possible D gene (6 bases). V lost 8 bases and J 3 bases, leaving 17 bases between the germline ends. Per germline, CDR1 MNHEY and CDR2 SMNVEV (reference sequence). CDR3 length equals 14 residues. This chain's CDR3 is CASAPGTLVYEQYF. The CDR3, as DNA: TGTGCCAGCGCTCCCGGGACTCTTGTCTACGAGCAGTACTTC.

CDR3 nucleotide sequence: TGTGCCAGCAGCTTAGATCCATCCAGTTACCAAGAGACCCAGTACTTC. Translating gives CASSLDPSSYQETQYF. This chain joins TRBV7-8 and TRBJ2-5; D is ambiguous. CDR3 length equals 16 residues. V was cut by 1 base and J by 0 bases, with 12 bases left in between. Germline-derived CDR1 and CDR2 are SGHVS and FQNEAQ.

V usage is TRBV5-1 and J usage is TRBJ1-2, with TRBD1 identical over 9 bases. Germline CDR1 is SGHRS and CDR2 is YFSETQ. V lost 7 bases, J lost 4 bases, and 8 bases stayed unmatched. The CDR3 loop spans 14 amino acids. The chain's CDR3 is CASGGDRVPYGYTF. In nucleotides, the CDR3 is TGCGCCAGCGGGGGGGACAGGGTCCCCTATGGCTACACCTTC.

Written as DNA, the CDR3 is TGCAGCGCTGGCCCGATTGGAAACACCATATATTTT. This gives the protein CSAGPIGNTIYF. V and J are TRBV29-1 and TRBJ1-3; D call uncertain. Trimming took 7 bases from V and 3 from J, leaving 10 bases between them. CDR3 length: 12 residues. CDR1 is SQVTM, CDR2 ANQGSEA, per germline.

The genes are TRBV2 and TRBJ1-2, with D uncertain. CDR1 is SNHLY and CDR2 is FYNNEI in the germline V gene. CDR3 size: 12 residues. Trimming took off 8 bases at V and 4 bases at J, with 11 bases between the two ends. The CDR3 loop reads CASSGDSYGYTF. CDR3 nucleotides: TGTGCCAGCTCCGGGGATAGCTATGGCTACACCTTC.

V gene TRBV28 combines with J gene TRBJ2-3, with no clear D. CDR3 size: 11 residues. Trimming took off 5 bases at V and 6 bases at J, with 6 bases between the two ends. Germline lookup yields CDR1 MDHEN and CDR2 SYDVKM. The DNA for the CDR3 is TGTGCCAGCAGTAGTGCGGATACGCAGTATTTT. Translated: CASSSADTQYF.

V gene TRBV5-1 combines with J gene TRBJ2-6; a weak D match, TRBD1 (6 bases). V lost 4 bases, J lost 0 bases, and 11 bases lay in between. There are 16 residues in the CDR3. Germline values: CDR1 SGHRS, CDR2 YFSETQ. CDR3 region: CASSDRQVSGANVLTF. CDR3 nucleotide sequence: TGCGCCAGCAGCGATCGACAGGTCTCTGGGGCCAACGTCCTGACTTTC.

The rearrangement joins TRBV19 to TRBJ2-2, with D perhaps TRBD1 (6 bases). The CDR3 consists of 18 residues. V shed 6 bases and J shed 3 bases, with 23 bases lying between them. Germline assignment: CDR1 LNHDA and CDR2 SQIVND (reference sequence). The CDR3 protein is CASSPQHLTGVDTGELFF. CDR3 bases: TGTGCCAGTAGCCCCCAGCACCTGACAGGAGTCGACACCGGGGAGCTGTTTTTT.

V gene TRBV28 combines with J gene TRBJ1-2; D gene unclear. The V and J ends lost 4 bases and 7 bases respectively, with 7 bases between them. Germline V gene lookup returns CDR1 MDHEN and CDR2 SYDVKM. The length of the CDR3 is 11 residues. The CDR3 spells CASSSTAGYTF. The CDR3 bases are TGTGCCAGCAGTTCTACAGCTGGCTACACCTTC.

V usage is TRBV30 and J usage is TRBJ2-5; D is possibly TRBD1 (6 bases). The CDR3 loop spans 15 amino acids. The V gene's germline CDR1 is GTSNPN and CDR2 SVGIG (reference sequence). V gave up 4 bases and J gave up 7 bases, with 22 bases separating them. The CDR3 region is CAWKTGTREYGTQYF. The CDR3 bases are TGTGCCTGGAAAACCGGGACACGGGAATACGGGACCCAGTACTTC.

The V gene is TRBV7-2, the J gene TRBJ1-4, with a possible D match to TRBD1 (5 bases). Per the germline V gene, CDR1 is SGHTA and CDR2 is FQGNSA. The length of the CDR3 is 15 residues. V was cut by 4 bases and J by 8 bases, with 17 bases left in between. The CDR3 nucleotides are TGTGCCAGCAGCTACAGGCGGGGGGATTCCGAAAAACTGTTTTTT. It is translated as CASSYRRGDSEKLFF.

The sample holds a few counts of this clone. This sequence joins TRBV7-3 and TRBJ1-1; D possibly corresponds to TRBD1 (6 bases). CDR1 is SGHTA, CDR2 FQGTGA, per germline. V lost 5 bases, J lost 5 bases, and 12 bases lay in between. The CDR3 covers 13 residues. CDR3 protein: CASSAGGLTEAFF. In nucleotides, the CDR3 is TGTGCCAGCAGCGCCGGGGGGCTGACTGAAGCTTTCTTT.

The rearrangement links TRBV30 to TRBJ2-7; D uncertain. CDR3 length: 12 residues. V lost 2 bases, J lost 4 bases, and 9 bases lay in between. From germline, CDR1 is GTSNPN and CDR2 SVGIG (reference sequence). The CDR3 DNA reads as TGTGCCTGGAGTCCCTCGGGTTACGAGCAGTACTTC. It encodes CAWSPSGYEQYF.

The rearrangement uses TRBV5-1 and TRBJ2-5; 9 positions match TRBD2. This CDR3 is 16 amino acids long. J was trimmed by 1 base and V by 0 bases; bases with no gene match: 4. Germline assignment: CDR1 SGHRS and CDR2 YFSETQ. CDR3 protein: CASSLGGTSSQETQYF. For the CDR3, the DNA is TGCGCCAGCAGCTTGGGAGGGACTAGCAGCCAAGAGACCCAGTACTTC.

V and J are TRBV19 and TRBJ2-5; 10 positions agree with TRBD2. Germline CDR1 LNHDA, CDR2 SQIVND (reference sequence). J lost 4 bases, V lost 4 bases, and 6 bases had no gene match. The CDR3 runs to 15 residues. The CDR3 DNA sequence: TGTGCCAGTAGTACCCAAGCGGGGGGGAGAGAGACCCAGTACTTC. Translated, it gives CASSTQAGGRETQYF.

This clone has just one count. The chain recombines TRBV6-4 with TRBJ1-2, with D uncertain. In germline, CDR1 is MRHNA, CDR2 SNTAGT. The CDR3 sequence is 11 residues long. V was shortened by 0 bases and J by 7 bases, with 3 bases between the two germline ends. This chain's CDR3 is CASSDSSGYTF. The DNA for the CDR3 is TGTGCCAGCAGTGACTCTAGTGGCTACACCTTC.

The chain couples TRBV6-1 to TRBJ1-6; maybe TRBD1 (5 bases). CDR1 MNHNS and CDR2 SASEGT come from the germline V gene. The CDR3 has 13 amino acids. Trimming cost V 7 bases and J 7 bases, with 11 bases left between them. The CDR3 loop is CASTGRANSPLHF. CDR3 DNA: TGTGCCAGCACGGGCAGGGCGAATTCACCCCTCCACTTT.

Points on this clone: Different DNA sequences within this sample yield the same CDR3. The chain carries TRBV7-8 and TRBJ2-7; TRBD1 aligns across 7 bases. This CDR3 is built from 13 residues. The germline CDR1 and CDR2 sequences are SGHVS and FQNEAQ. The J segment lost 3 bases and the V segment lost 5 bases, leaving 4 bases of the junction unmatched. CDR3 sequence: CASSPRTGYEQYF. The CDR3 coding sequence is TGTGCCAGCAGCCCACGGACAGGCTACGAGCAGTACTTC.